This is a list of T cell receptor beta chains from one sample in a study of blood T cells in healthy people across ages. TCRdb fed the 5' RACE reads into MiXCR, producing one record per CDR3 protein. This table has about 640,000 distinct CDR3 sequences, approximately 59% appearing once. Material for sequencing was blood. The receptor set was obtained from a man aged 55 to 69 in good health. Both conserved end residues are part of each CDR3. The D gene is left open where the match is weak. Only part of the rows carry a size: once, few, many, or a class if the clone is expanded.

D gene,clone size,V gene,J gene,CDR3 protein,CDR3 DNA
-,-,TRBV7-9,TRBJ1-4,CASSLGGRTTNEKLFF,TGTGCCAGCAGCTTAGGCGGCAGAACAACTAATGAAAAACTGTTTTTT
-,-,TRBV12-5,TRBJ2-3,CAREGDGADTQYF,TGTGCTCGAGAAGGGGATGGGGCAGATACGCAGTATTTT
TRBD2,-,TRBV10-3,TRBJ2-7,CAISERLATSEQYF,TGTGCCATCAGTGAGAGACTAGCGACCTCCGAGCAGTACTTC
TRBD1,few,TRBV7-9,TRBJ1-4,CASSSPPGQGRYEKLFF,TGTGCCAGCAGCTCTCCACCGGGACAGGGTCGATATGAAAAACTGTTTTTT
-,-,TRBV29-1,TRBJ2-5,CSVEGPEGETQYF,TGCAGCGTTGAGGGCCCCGAGGGAGAGACCCAGTACTTC
-,many,TRBV20-1,TRBJ2-1,CSARDLASLSYNEQFF,TGCAGTGCTAGAGATCTGGCTAGTCTATCCTACAATGAGCAGTTCTTC
-,-,TRBV12-3/TRBV12-4,TRBJ1-2,CASSFGGYTF,TGTGCCAGCAGTTTTGGAGGCTACACCTTC
TRBD2,-,TRBV11-2,TRBJ2-1,CASSLVAASGGTYNEQFF,TGTGCCAGCAGCTTAGTTGCAGCTAGCGGGGGGACATACAATGAGCAGTTCTTC
TRBD1,few,TRBV5-1,TRBJ2-1,CASSLGTGGPYNEQFF,TGCGCCAGCAGCTTAGGAACAGGGGGCCCCTACAATGAGCAGTTCTTC
-,-,TRBV7-2,TRBJ1-4,CASSLNRGANEKLFF,TGTGCCAGCAGCTTAAACCGGGGAGCTAATGAAAAACTGTTTTTT
TRBD1,many,TRBV27,TRBJ2-5,CASSLGTGWLETQYF,TGTGCCAGCAGTTTAGGGACAGGGTGGTTGGAGACCCAGTACTTC
TRBD2,few,TRBV6-5,TRBJ2-7,CASSSVPGLAGYPSYEQYF,TGTGCCAGCAGTTCCGTCCCGGGACTAGCGGGGTACCCTTCCTACGAGCAGTACTTC
-,-,TRBV12-3/TRBV12-4,TRBJ2-4,CASRGGGRAKNIQYF,TGTGCCAGCAGGGGCGGGGGCCGGGCCAAAAACATTCAGTACTTC
-,many,TRBV4-2,TRBJ2-1,CASSPDYPNEQFF,TGTGCCAGCAGCCCGGACTACCCAAATGAGCAGTTCTTC
-,-,TRBV12-3/TRBV12-4,TRBJ2-7,CASSKQGYEQYF,TGTGCCAGCAGTAAACAGGGCTATGAGCAGTACTTC
-,-,TRBV29-1,TRBJ2-5,CSVPGFLLGAQETQYF,TGCAGCGTTCCGGGCTTCTTGTTGGGGGCACAAGAGACCCAGTACTTC
-,-,TRBV7-9,TRBJ2-7,CASSLSFQTGSHEQYF,TGTGCCAGCAGCTTATCCTTCCAGACCGGGTCTCACGAGCAGTACTTC
-,-,TRBV29-1,TRBJ2-6,CSVEGRSGANVLTF,TGCAGCGTTGAAGGGAGATCTGGGGCCAACGTCCTGACTTTC
TRBD1,few,TRBV29-1,TRBJ1-2,CSVEGDRGSNYGYTF,TGCAGCGTTGAAGGGGACAGGGGGAGTAACTATGGCTACACCTTC
-,once,TRBV9,TRBJ2-3,CASSKTGGSTDTQYF,TGTGCCAGCAGCAAGACCGGGGGTAGCACAGATACGCAGTATTTT
TRBD2,-,TRBV7-8,TRBJ2-5,CASSPTGTSSTETQYF,TGTGCCAGCAGCCCAACCGGGACTAGCTCTACCGAGACCCAGTACTTC
TRBD1,few,TRBV6-5,TRBJ2-1,CASSYELGDRGMDEQFF,TGTGCCAGCAGTTACGAGTTGGGAGACAGGGGTATGGATGAGCAGTTCTTC
-,-,TRBV20-1,TRBJ1-2,CRAQQGGGYTF,TGCCGTGCCCAACAGGGTGGAGGCTACACCTTC